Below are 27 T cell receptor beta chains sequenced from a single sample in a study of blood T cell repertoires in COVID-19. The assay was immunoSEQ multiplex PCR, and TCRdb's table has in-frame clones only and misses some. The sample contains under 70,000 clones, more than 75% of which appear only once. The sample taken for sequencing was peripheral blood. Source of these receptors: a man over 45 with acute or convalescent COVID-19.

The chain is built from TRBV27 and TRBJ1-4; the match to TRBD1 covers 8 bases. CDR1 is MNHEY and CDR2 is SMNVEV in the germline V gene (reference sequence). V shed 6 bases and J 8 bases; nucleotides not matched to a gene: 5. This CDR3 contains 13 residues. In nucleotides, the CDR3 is TGTGCCAGCAGCCCGGACAGGGAGGAAAAACTGTTTTTT. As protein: CASSPDREEKLFF. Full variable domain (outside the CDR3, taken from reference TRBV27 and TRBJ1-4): EAQVTQNPRYLITVTGKKLTVTCSQNMNHEYMSWYRQDPGLGLRQIYYSMNVEVTDKGDVPEGYKVSRKEKRNFPLILESPSPNQTSLYFCASSPDREEKLFFGSGTQLSVL.

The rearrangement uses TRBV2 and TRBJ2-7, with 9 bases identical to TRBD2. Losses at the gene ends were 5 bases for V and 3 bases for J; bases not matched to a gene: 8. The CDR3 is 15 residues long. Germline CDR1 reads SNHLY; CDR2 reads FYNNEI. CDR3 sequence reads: CASSLASGISYEQYF. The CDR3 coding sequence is TGTGCCAGCAGTCTTGCTAGCGGGATAAGCTACGAGCAGTACTTC.

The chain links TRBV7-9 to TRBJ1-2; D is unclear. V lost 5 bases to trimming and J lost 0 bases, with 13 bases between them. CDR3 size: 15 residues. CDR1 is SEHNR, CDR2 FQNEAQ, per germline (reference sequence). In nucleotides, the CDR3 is TGTGCCAGCAGCATTTCGGGTCCGACTAACTATGGCTACACCTTC. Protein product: CASSISGPTNYGYTF. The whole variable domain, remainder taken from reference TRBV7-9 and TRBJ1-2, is DTGVSQNPRHKITKRGQNVTFRCDPISEHNRLYWYRQTLGQGPEFLTYFQNEAQLEKSRLLSDRFSAERPKGSFSTLEIQRTEQGDSAMYLCASSISGPTNYGYTFGSGTRLTVV.

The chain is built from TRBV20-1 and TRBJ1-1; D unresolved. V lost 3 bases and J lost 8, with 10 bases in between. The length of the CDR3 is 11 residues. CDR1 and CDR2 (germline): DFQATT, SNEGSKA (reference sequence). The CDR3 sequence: CSARYGLEAFF. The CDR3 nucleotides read TGCAGTGCTAGGTATGGGCTGGAAGCTTTCTTT.

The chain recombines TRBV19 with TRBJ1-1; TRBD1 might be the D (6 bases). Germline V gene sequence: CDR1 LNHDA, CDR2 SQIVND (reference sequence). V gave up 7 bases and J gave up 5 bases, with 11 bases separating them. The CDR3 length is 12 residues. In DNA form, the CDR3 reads TGTGCCAGTATAGGGACACTGACTGAAGCTTTCTTT. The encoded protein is CASIGTLTEAFF.

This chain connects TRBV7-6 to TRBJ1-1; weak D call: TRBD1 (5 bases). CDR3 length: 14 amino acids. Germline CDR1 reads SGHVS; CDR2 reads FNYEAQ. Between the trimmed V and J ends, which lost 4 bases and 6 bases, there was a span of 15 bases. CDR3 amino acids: CASSSKSGGAEAFF. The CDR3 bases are TGTGCCAGCAGCTCCAAGTCCGGAGGGGCTGAAGCTTTCTTT.

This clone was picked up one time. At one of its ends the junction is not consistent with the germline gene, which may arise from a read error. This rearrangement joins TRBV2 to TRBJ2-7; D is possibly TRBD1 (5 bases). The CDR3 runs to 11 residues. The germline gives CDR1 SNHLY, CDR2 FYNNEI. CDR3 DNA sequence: TGTGCCAGCAGTACCACAGGAACGAAACCTTTC. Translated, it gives CASSTTGTKPF.

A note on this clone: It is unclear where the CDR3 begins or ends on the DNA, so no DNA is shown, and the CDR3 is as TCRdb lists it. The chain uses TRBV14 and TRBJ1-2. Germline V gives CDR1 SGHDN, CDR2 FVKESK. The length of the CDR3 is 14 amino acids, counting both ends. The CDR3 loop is CASSQDAVGRGSTF.

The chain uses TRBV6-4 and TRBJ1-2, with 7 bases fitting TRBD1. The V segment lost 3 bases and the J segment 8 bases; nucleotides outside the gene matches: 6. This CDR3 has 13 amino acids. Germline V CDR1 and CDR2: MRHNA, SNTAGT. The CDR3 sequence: CASSEGRGFGYTF. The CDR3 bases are TGTGCCAGCAGTGAGGGCAGGGGGTTCGGCTACACCTTC.

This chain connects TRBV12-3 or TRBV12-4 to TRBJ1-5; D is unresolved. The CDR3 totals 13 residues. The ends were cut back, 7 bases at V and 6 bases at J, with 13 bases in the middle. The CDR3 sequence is CASNREIGQPQHF. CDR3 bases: TGTGCCAGCAACAGAGAGATAGGTCAGCCCCAGCATTTT.

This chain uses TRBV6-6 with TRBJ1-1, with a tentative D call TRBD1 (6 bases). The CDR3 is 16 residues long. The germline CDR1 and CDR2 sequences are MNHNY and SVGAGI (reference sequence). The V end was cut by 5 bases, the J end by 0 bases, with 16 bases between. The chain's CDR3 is CASSPRAGAMNTEAFF. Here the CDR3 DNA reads TGTGCCAGCAGTCCCCGGGCAGGGGCGATGAACACTGAAGCTTTCTTT.

CDR3 DNA: TGTGCCAGCAGCGTATGGTCAGGACAATTCTCTGGAAACACCATATATTTT. It yields the protein CASSVWSGQFSGNTIYF. The chain carries TRBV9 and TRBJ1-3; the D gene is possibly TRBD1 (5 bases). This CDR3 is 17 amino acids long. Looked up from germline, CDR1 is SGDLS and CDR2 is YYNGEE. V lost 1 base and J lost 0, with 14 bases in between.

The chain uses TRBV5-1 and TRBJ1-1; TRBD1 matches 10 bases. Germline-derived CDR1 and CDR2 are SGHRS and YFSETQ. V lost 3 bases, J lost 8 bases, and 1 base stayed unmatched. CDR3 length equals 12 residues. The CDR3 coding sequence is TGCGCCAGCAGCTGGGGACAGGGGGAAGCTTTCTTT. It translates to CASSWGQGEAFF. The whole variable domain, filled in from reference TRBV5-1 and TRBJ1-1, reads KAGVTQTPRYLIKTRGQQVTLSCSPISGHRSVSWYQQTPGQGLQFLFEYFSETQRNKGNFPGRFSGRQFSNSRSEMNVSTLELGDSALYLCASSWGQGEAFFGQGTRLTVV.

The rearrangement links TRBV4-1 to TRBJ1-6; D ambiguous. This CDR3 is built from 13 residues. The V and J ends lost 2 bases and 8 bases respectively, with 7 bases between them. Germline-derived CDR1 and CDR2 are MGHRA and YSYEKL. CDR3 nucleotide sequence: TGCGCCAGCAGCCAATCGTTCGATTCACCCCTCCACTTT. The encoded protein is CASSQSFDSPLHF.

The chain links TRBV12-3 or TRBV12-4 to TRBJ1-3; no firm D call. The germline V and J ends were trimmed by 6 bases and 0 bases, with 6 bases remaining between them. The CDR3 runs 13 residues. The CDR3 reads CASRRSSGNTIYF. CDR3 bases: TGTGCCAGCAGACGGTCCTCTGGAAACACCATATATTTT.

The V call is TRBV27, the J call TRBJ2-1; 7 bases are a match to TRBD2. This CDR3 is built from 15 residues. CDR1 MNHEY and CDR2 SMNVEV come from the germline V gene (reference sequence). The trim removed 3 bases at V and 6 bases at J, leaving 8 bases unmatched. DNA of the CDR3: TGTGCCAGCAGTTTGGGCGGGGGTATGCGCAATGAGCAGTTCTTC. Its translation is CASSLGGGMRNEQFF.

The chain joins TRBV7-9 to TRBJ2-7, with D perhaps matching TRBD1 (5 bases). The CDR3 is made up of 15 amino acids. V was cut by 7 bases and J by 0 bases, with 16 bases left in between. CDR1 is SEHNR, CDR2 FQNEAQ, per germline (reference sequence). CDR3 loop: CASTFDGHRSYEQYF. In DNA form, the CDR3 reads TGTGCCAGCACCTTTGATGGACACCGCTCCTACGAGCAGTACTTC.

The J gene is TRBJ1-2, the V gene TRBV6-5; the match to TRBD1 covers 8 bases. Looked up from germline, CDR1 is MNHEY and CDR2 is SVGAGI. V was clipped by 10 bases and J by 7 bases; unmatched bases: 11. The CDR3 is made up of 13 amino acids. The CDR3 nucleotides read TGTGCCACCGAGGACAGGGCAATAGGTGGCTACACCTTC. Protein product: CATEDRAIGGYTF.

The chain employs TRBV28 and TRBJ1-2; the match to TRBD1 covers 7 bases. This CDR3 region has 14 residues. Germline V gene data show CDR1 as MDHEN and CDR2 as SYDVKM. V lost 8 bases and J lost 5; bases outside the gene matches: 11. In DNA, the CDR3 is TGTGCCAGCTACACAGGGGCAATACCTTATGGCTACACCTTC. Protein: CASYTGAIPYGYTF.

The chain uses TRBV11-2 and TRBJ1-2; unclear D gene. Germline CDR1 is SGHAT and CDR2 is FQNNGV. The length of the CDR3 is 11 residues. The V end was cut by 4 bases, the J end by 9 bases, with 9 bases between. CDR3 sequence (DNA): TGTGCCAGCAGCTCAGGATTGAGCTACACCTTC. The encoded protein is CASSSGLSYTF.

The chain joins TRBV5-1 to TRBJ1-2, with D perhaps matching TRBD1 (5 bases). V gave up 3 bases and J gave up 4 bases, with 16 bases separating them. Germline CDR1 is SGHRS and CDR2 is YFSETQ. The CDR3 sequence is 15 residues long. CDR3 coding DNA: TGCGCCAGCAGCTGGGCGACAGAGAACCCCTATGGCTACACCTTC. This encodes CASSWATENPYGYTF.

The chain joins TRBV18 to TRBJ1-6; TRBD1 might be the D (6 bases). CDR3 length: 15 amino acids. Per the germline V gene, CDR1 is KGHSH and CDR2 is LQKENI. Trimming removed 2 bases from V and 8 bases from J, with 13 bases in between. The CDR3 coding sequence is TGTGCCAGCTCACCATCGGGCAGGGGTGATTCACCCCTCCACTTT. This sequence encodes CASSPSGRGDSPLHF.

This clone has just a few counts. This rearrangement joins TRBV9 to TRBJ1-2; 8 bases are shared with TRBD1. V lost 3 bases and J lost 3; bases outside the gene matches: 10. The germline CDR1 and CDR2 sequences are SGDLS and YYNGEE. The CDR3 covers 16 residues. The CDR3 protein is CASSDLETGGHYGYTF. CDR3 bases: TGTGCCAGCAGCGATCTCGAAACAGGGGGGCACTATGGCTACACCTTC.

DNA for the CDR3: TGTGCCAGCAGTCAACGGACAGAGATGGACGAGCAGTACTTC. Its protein is CASSQRTEMDEQYF. V usage is TRBV27 and J usage is TRBJ2-7, with a possible D match to TRBD1 (6 bases). The V end was cut by 5 bases, the J end by 5 bases, with 16 bases between. CDR3 length: 14 residues. Germline CDR1 MNHEY, CDR2 SMNVEV (reference sequence).

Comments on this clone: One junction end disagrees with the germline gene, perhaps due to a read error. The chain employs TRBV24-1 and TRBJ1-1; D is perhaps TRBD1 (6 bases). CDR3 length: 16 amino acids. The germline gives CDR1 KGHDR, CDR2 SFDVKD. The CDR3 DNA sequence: TGTGCCACTAGTGACCCCCGGTCTTCAGGGGAAACTGAAGCTTTCTTT. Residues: CATSDPRSSGETEAFF.

The CDR3 loop reads CASSPAYYGYTF. The CDR3 coding sequence is TGTGCCAGCAGTCCCGCGTACTATGGCTACACCTTC. V is TRBV28 and J is TRBJ1-2; D uncertain. Germline CDR1 reads MDHEN; CDR2 reads SYDVKM. CDR3 length: 12 amino acids. Trimming left V 5 bases short and J 3 bases short, with 7 bases between.

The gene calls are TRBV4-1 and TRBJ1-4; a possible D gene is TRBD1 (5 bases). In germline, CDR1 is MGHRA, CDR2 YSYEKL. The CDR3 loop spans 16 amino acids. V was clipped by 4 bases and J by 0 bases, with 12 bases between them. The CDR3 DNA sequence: TGCGCCAGCAGCCTGGACCCGGGGGCAACTAATGAAAAACTGTTTTTT. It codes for CASSLDPGATNEKLFF.